This T cell receptor beta chain is drawn from a study of molecular identifiers for immune sequencing clone quantification. General observations from the study: Identical TCR molecules that share a barcode could lead to an underestimation of highly expanded clone sizes.

This clonotype was detected many times. Its specificity is not known. One entry per CDR3 protein, called by TCRdb with MiXCR from the PCR reads. The sample has about 320,000 distinct CDR3 sequences; about a fifth are singletons. The CDR3 is made up of 17 amino acids. Germline CDR1 reads MNHEY; CDR2 reads SVGEGT. V was trimmed by 5 bases and J by 1 base, leaving 20 bases between them. Sequenced input: naive CD8+ T cells from blood, with Jurkat cell RNA spiked in. Specified subset: FACS-sorted CD8+CD4-CCR7+CD45RA+ naive T cells. This receptor was obtained from a human donor in good health. Some libraries in this study had Jurkat cell RNA spiked in. The genes are TRBV6-2 or TRBV6-3 and TRBJ2-5; no reliable D call. The CDR3 is CASSETPLSWIQETQYF. The CDR3 DNA follows: TGTGCCAGCAGTGAAACTCCCTTGAGCTGGATCCAAGAGACCCAGTACTTC.